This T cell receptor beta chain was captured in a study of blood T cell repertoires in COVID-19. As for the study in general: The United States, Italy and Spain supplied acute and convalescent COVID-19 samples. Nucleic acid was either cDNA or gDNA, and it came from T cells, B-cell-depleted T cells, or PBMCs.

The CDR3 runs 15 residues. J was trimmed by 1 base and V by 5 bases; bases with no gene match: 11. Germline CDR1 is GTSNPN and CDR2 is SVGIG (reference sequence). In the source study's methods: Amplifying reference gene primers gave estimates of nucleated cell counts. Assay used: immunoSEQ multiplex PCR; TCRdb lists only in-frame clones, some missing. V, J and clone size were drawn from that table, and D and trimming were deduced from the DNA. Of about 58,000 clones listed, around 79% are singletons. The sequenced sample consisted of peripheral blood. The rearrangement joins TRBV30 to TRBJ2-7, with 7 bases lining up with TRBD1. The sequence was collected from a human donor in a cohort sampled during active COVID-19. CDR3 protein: CAWQGGRGSSYEQYF. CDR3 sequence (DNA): TGTGCCTGGCAAGGGGGCAGGGGGAGTTCCTACGAGCAGTACTTC.